This TCR beta chain was sequenced for a study of CD8 T cells in Susac syndrome. As to this clonotype: Its antigen is still unknown. One end of the junction does not line up with germline, which may come from a read error.

Study outcomes and limitations: Clonal expansion was missing from Susac syndrome CD4+ T cell repertoires.

CDR1 is LGHDT and CDR2 is YNNKEL in the germline V gene (reference sequence). The CDR3 extends over 14 amino acids. CD8+ and CD4+ T cells taken from blood had their TCR beta sequenced. In contrast to the negatively isolated CD8+ and CD4+ T cells, TEMRA cells were FACS-enriched. With random hexamers, reverse transcription was performed on about 0.45 to 1 ug of RNA. An immunoSEQ multiplex PCR generated amplified TCR beta CDR3 products spanning 54 Vbeta and 13 Jbeta. A single record per CDR3 protein comes from TCRdb applying MiXCR to the immunoSEQ multiplex PCR reads. The table lists roughly 160,000 distinct CDR3 sequences, about 96% of them singletons.

This receptor was identified in a human donor with Susac syndrome. Material: CD4+ T cells from PBMCs. The gene calls are TRBV3-1 and TRBJ2-3, with 7 bases that match TRBD2. CDR3: CASSQGLGWDTQYF. The DNA of the CDR3 is TGTGCCAGCAGTCAAGGACTAGGCTGGGATACGCAGTATTTT.